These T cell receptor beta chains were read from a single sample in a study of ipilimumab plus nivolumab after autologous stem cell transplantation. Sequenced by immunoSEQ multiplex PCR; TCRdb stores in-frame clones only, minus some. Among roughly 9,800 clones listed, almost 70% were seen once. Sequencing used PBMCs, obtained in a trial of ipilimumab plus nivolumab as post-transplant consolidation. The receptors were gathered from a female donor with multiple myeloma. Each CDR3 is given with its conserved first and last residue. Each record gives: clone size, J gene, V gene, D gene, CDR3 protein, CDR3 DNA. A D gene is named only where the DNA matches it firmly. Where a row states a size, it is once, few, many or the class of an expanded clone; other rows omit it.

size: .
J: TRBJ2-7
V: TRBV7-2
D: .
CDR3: CASRSQGRSYEQYF
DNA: TGCGCCAGCAGATCCCAGGGACGCTCCTACGAGCAGTACTTC

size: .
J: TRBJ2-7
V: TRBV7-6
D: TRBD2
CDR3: CASSPSGRAYEQYF
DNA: TGTGCCAGCAGCCCCAGCGGGAGAGCATACGAGCAGTACTTC

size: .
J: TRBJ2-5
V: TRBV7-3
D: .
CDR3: CASSSGVNRQETQYF
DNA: TGTGCCAGCAGCTCCGGGGTTAACCGCCAAGAGACCCAGTACTTC

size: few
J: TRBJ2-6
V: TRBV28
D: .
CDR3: CATDGGRGANVLTF
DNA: TGTGCCACCGACGGGGGGCGGGGGGCCAACGTCCTGACTTTC

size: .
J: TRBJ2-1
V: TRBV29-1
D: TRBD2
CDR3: CSVGKRESESSEQFF
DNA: TGCAGCGTTGGAAAGCGGGAAAGCGAGTCCAGTGAGCAGTTCTTC

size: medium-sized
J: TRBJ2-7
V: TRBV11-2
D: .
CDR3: CASSPPVVLSYEQYF
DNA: TGTGCCAGCAGCCCCCCCGTAGTCCTCTCCTACGAGCAGTACTTC

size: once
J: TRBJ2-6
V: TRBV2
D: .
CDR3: CASSDAGANVLTF
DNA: TGTGCCAGCAGTGACGCTGGGGCCAACGTCCTGACTTTC

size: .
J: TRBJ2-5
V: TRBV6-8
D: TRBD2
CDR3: CASSYLCGRVGYQETQYF
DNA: TGTGCCAGCAGTTACTTATGCGGGAGGGTCGGGTACCAAGAGACCCAGTACTTC

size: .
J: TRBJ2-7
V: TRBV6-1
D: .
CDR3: CASILGYEQYF
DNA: TGTGCCAGCATCCTCGGTTACGAGCAGTACTTC

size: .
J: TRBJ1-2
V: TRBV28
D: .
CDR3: CASSFGGFEGYTF
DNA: TGTGCCAGCAGTTTTGGTGGGTTTGAAGGCTACACCTTC

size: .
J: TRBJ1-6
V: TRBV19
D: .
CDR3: CASSIRQPGNNSPLHF
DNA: TGTGCCAGTAGTATCCGACAGCCGGGGAATAATTCACCCCTCCACTTT

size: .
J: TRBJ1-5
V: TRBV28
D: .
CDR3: CASSTWTVLGNQPQHF
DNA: TGTGCCAGCAGTACCTGGACAGTTCTGGGAAATCAGCCCCAGCATTTT

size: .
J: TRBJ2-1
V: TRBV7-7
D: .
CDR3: CASSPDQNEQFF
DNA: TGTGCCAGCAGCCCGGACCAGAATGAGCAGTTCTTC

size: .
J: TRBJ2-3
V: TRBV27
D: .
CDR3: CASSLMAGQITDTQYF
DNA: TGTGCCAGCAGTTTAATGGCGGGACAGATTACAGATACGCAGTATTTT

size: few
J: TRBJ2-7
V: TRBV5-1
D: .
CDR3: CASRTEGTYEQYF
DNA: TGCGCCAGCAGAACTGAAGGTACCTACGAGCAGTACTTC

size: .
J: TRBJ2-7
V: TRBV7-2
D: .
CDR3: CASRQTSSEQYF
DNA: TGTGCCAGCAGACAGACTAGTAGCGAGCAGTACTTC

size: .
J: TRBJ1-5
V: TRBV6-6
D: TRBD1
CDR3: CASSSPQGIAKQPQHF
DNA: TGTGCCAGCAGTTCCCCACAGGGGATAGCGAAACAGCCCCAGCATTTT

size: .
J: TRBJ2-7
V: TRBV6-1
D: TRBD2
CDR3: CASKASGTWEQYF
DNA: TGTGCCAGCAAAGCTAGCGGGACTTGGGAGCAGTACTTC

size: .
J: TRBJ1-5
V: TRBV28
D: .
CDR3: CASSPEVSNQPQHF
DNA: TGTGCCAGCAGCCCCGAGGTTAGCAATCAGCCCCAGCATTTT

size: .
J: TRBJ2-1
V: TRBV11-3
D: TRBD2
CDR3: CASSSGLAGVSYNEQFF
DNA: TGTGCCAGCAGCTCGGGACTAGCGGGAGTATCCTACAATGAGCAGTTCTTC

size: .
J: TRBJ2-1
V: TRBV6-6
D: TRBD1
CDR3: CASTRQGADEQFF
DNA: TGTGCCAGCACTAGGCAGGGGGCGGATGAGCAGTTCTTC

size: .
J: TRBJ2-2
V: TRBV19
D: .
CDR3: CASRGSAGTGELFF
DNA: TGTGCCAGTAGGGGTTCCGCGGGCACCGGGGAGCTGTTTTTT

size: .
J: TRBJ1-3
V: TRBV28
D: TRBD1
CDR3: CASSSTGPLTIYF
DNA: TGTGCCAGCAGTTCGACAGGGCCCTTAACCATATATTTT

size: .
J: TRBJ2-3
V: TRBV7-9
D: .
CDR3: CASSFVPFSDDTQYF
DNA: TGTGCCAGCAGCTTTGTTCCATTTTCGGACGATACGCAGTATTTT

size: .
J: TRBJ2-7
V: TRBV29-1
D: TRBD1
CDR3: CSVEEGQGVGEQYF
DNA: TGCAGCGTTGAAGAGGGACAGGGGGTAGGTGAGCAGTACTTC

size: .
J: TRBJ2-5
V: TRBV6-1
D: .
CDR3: CASSESPQGTQYF
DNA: TGTGCCAGCAGTGAAAGCCCTCAAGGGACCCAGTACTTC

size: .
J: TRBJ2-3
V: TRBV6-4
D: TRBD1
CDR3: CASSEQGTADTQYF
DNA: TGTGCCAGCAGTGAACAGGGGACGGCAGATACGCAGTATTTT

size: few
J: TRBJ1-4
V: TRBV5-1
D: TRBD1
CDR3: CASSQWFGQGGGEKLFF
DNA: TGCGCCAGCAGCCAATGGTTCGGACAGGGGGGTGGTGAAAAACTGTTTTTT

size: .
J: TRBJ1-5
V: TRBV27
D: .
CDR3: CASSHPLQPQHF
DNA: TGTGCCAGCAGCCACCCCCTTCAGCCCCAGCATTTT

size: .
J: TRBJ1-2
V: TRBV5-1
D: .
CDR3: CASSWEAGYGYTF
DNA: TGCGCCAGCAGCTGGGAGGCGGGCTATGGCTACACCTTC

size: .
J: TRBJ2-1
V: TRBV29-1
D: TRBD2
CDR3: CSVDRGTSDEQFF
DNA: TGCAGCGTTGATCGTGGGACTAGCGATGAGCAGTTCTTC

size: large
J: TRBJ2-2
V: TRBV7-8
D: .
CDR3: CASSLEEETGELFF
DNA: TGTGCCAGCAGCTTAGAGGAGGAAACCGGGGAGCTGTTTTTT

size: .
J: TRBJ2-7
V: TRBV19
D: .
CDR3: CASSITPRDGYEQYF
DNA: TGTGCCAGTAGTATTACCCCCAGGGACGGATACGAGCAGTACTTC

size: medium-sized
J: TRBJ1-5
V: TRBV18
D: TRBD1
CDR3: CASSPPYRGPQHF
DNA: TGTGCCAGCTCACCTCCCTACAGGGGGCCCCAGCATTTT

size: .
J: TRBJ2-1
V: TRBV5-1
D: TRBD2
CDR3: CASSIWTSGEVAAEYNEQFF
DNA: TGCGCCAGCAGCATCTGGACTAGCGGGGAGGTTGCGGCTGAATACAATGAGCAGTTCTTC

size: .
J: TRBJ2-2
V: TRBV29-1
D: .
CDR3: CSVASRGQSGELFF
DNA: TGCAGCGTTGCGTCGAGGGGTCAATCCGGGGAGCTGTTTTTT

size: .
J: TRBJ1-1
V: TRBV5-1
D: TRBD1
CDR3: CASSFLDETGAFF
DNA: TGCGCCAGCAGCTTCCTGGATGAGACAGGGGCTTTCTTT

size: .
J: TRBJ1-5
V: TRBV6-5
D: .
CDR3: CASSPDRILTQPQHF
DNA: TGTGCCAGCAGCCCCGACAGAATCCTAACTCAGCCCCAGCATTTT

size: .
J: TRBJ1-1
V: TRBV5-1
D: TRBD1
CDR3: CASSLDRGFNTEAFF
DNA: TGCGCCAGCAGCTTGGACAGGGGCTTTAACACTGAAGCTTTCTTT

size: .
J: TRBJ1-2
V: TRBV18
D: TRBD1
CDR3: CASSPRQGPPEGYTF
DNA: TGTGCCAGCTCACCTAGACAGGGGCCCCCCGAGGGCTACACCTTC

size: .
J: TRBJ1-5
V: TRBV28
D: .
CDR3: CASSPPRGPQHF
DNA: TGTGCCAGCAGTCCCCCCAGGGGGCCCCAGCATTTT

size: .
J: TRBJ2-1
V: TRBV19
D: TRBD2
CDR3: CASSRTSGRAGSYNEQFF
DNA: TGTGCCAGTAGTAGGACTAGCGGGAGGGCCGGGTCCTACAATGAGCAGTTCTTC

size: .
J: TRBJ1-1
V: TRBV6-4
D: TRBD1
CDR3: CASSEQGTGGSAFF
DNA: TGTGCCAGCAGTGAACAGGGGACTGGTGGCTCGGCTTTCTTT

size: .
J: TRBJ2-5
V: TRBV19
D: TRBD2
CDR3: CASSIGPSGRFETQYF
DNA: TGTGCCAGTAGTATAGGGCCTAGCGGGAGGTTTGAGACCCAGTACTTC

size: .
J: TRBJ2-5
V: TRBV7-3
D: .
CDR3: CASSLGRAGETQYF
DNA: TGTGCCAGCAGCTTGGGCAGGGCTGGGGAGACCCAGTACTTC